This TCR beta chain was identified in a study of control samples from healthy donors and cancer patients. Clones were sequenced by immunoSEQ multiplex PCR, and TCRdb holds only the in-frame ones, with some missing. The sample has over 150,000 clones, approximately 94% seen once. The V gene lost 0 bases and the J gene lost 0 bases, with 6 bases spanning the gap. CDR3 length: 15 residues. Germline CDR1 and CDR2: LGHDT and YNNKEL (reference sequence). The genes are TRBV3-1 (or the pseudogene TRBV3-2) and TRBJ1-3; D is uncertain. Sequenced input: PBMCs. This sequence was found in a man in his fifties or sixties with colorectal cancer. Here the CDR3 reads CASSQDGSSGNTIYF. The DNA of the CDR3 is TGTGCCAGCAGCCAAGACGGGAGCTCTGGAAACACCATATATTTT.